This T cell receptor (beta chain) was profiled in a study of cytomegalovirus exposure and HLA in healthy donors. CDR1 and CDR2 from the germline V gene are MNHEY and SMNVEV (reference sequence). Trimming at V came to 0 bases and at J to 0 bases, leaving 2 bases not matched to a gene. This CDR3 is 16 amino acids long. 60 Vbeta and 13 Jbeta primers were used in PCR. The method was immunoSEQ multiplex PCR; TCRdb's version includes in-frame clones alone and lacks a portion of them. The sample carries 150,000 or so clones, approximately 82% recorded once. The sequencing input was PBMCs. The gene calls are TRBV27 and TRBJ2-3, with TRBD2 identical over 8 bases. The sequence was obtained from a male donor in good health and CMV-seronegative. The CDR3 reads CASSLSSGGSTDTQYF. In DNA, the CDR3 is TGTGCCAGCAGTTTATCCTCGGGGGGGAGCACAGATACGCAGTATTTT.